The clone carrying this T cell receptor beta chain was counted at least ten times. What it recognizes is unknown. The entry originates in a study of spatial heterogeneity in lung cancer. Study details: When available, follow-up PBMC samples taken a median of roughly 2 years after resection were sequenced. Points from the study as a whole: There were more appearances of ubiquitous expanded tumor TCRs in blood at resection than at follow-up.

Each TCR cDNA molecule carried a unique molecular identifier. From the 5' RACE reads, TCRdb called clonotypes with MiXCR, one entry per CDR3 protein. The data show 25,000 to 30,000 distinct CDR3 sequences, with approximately 5.4% seen just once and approximately 20% held by the top ten. Sample time point: blood at routine non-recurrence follow-up after resection. Frozen PBMC, nontumor lung or tumor provided whole RNA, which was sequenced unsorted. The germline V gene encodes CDR1 SGHTA and CDR2 FQGNSA. The V end was cut by 4 bases, the J end by 9 bases, with 19 bases between. CDR3 length: 15 amino acids.

The sequence was obtained from a male donor with early-stage non-small cell lung cancer. Specimen: PBMCs, collected at follow-up. This sequence joins TRBV7-2 and TRBJ2-1; D call uncertain. As DNA, the CDR3 is TGTGCCAGCAGCTCGACCGTAATTAAACGCGGTGAGCAGTTCTTC. This sequence encodes CASSSTVIKRGEQFF.